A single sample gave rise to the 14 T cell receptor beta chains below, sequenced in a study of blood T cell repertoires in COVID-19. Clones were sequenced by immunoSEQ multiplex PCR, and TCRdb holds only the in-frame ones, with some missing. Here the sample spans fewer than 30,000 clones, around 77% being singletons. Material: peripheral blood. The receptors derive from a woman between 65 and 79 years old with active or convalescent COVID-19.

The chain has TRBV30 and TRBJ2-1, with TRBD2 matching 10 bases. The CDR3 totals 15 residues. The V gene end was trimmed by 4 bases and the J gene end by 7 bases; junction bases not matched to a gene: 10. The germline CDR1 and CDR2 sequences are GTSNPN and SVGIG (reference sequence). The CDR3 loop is CAWNLDGLAANEQFF. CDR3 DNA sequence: TGTGCCTGGAACCTCGACGGACTAGCGGCTAATGAGCAGTTCTTC.

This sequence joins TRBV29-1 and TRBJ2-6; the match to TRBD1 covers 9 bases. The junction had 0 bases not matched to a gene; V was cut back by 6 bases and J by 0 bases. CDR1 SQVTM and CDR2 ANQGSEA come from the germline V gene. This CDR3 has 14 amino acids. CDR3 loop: CSVGQGSGANVLTF. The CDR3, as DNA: TGCAGCGTGGGACAGGGCTCTGGGGCCAACGTCCTGACTTTC.

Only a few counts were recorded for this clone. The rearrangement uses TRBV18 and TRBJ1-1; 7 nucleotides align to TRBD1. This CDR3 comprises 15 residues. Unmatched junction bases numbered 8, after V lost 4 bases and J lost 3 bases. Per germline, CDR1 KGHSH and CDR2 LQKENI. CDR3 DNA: TGTGCCAGCTCACTCAATCAGGGGGTAGACACTGAAGCTTTCTTT. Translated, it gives CASSLNQGVDTEAFF.

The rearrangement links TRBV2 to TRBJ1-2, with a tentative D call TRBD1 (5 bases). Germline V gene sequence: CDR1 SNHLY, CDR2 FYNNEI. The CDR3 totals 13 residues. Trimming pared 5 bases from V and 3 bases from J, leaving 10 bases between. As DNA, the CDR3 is TGTGCCAGCAGTCCGGGCAGGGACTATGGCTACACCTTC. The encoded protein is CASSPGRDYGYTF.

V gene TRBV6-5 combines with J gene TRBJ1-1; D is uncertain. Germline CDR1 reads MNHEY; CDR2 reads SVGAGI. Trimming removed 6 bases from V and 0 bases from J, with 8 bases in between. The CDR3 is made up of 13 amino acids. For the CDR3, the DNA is TGTGCCAGCAGCTTACTGATGAACACTGAAGCTTTCTTT. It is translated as CASSLLMNTEAFF.

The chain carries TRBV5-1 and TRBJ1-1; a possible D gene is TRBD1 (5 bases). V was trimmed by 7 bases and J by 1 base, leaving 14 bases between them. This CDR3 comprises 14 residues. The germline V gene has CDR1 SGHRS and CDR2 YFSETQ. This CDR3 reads CASCLTGENTEAFF. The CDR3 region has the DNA TGCGCCAGCTGCCTGACGGGGGAGAACACTGAAGCTTTCTTT.

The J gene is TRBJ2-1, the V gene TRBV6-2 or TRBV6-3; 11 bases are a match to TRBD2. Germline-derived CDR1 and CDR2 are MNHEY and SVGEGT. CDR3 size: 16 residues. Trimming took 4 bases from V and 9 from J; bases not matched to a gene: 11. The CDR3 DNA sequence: TGTGCCAGCAGTTCCCCATTAACTAGCGGGAGCGGTGAGCAGTTCTTC. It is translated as CASSSPLTSGSGEQFF.

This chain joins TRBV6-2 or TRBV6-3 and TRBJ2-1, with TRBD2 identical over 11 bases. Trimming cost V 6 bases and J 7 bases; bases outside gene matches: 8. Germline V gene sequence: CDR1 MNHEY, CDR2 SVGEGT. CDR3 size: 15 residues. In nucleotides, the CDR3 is TGTGCCAGCAGCCACGGACTAGCGGGTAGGAATGAGCAGTTCTTC. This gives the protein CASSHGLAGRNEQFF.

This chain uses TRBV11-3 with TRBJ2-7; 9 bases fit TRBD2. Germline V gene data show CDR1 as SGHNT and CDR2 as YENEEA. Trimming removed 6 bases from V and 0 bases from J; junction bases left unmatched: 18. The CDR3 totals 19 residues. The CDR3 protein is CASSNRLAVELGSSYEQYF. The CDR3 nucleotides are TGTGCCAGCAGTAACAGACTAGCGGTCGAATTGGGAAGCTCCTACGAGCAGTACTTC.

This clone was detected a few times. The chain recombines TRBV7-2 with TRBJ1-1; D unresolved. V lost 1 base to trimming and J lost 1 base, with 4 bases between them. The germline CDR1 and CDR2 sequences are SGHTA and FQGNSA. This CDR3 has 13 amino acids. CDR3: CASSLGQNTEAFF. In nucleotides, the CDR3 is TGTGCCAGCAGCTTAGGACAGAACACTGAAGCTTTCTTT.

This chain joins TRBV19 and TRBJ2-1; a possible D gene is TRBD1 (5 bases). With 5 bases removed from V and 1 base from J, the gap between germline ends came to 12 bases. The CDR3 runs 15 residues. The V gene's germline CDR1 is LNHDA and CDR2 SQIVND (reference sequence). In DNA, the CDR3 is TGTGCCAGTAGTTCAGGGTTAGGGTCCTACAATGAGCAGTTCTTC. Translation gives CASSSGLGSYNEQFF.

The CDR3 is CASSLGQGPYNEQFF. The CDR3 DNA reads as TGTGCCAGCAGCTTAGGACAGGGGCCCTACAATGAGCAGTTCTTC. The rearrangement links TRBV7-2 to TRBJ2-1; 8 nucleotides align to TRBD1. V shed 1 base and J 2 bases; nucleotides not matched to a gene: 1. The CDR3 consists of 15 residues. Germline V gene lookup returns CDR1 SGHTA and CDR2 FQGNSA.

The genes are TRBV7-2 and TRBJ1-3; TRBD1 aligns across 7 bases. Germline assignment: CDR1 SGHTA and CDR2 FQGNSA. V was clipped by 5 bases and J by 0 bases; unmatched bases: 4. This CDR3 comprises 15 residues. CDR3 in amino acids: CASSPRQGSGNTIYF. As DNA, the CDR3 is TGTGCCAGCAGCCCACGACAGGGCTCTGGAAACACCATATATTTT.

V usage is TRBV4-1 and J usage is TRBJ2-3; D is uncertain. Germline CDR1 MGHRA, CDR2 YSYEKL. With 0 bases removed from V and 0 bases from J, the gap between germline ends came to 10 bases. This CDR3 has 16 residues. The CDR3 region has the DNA TGCGCCAGCAGCCAAGATGAGAGCTTTAGCACAGATACGCAGTATTTT. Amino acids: CASSQDESFSTDTQYF.